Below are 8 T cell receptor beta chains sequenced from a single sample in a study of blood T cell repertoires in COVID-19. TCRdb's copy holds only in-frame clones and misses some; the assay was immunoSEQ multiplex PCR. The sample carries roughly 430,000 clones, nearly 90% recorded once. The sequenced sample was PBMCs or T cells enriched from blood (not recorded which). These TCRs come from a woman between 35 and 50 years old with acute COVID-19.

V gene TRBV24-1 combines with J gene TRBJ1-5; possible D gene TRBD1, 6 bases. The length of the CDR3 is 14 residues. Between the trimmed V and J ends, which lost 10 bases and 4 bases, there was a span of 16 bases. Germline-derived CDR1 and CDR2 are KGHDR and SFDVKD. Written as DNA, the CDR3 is TGTGCCACTGGCGCCGGGACAAGAAATCAGCCCCAGCATTTT. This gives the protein CATGAGTRNQPQHF.

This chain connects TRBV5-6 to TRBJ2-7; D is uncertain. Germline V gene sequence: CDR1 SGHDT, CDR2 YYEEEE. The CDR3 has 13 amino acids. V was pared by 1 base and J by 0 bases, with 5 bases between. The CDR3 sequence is CASSLLSSYEQYF. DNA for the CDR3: TGTGCCAGCAGCTTGCTCAGCTCCTACGAGCAGTACTTC.

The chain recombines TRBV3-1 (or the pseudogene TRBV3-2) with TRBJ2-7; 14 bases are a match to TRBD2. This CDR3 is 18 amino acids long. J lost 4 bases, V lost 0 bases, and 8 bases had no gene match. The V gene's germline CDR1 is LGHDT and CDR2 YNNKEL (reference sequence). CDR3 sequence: CASSQDPPRTSGGYEQYF. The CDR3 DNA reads TGTGCCAGCAGCCAAGATCCCCCACGGACTAGCGGGGGGTACGAGCAGTACTTC.

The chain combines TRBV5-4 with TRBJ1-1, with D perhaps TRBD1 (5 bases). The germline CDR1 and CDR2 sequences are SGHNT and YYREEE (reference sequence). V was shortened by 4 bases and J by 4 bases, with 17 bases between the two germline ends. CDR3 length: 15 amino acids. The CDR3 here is CASSRGLPRGTEAFF. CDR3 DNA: TGTGCCAGCAGCAGGGGACTCCCTCGGGGCACTGAAGCTTTCTTT.

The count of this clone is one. Written as DNA, the CDR3 is TGTGCCAGCAGCCCCCTGGACAGGGTCTACGAGCAGTACTTC. Amino acids: CASSPLDRVYEQYF. The rearrangement links TRBV7-2 to TRBJ2-7; 8 bases line up with TRBD1. The CDR3 runs 14 residues. Germline-derived CDR1 and CDR2 are SGHTA and FQGNSA. Germline trimming cut 5 bases from V and 3 bases from J; bases unmatched to any gene: 6.

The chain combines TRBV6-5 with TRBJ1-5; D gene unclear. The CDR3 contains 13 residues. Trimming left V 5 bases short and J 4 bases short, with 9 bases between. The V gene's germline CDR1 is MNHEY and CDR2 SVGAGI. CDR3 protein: CASSPPDNQPQHF. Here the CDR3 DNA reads TGTGCCAGCAGTCCCCCAGATAATCAGCCCCAGCATTTT.

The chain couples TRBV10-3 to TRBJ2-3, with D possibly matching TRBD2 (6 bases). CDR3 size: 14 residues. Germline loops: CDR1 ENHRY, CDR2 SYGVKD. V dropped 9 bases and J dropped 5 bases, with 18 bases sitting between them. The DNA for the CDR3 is TGTGCCATGGGACCCTCGGCGGGGATAGATACGCAGTATTTT. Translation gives CAMGPSAGIDTQYF.

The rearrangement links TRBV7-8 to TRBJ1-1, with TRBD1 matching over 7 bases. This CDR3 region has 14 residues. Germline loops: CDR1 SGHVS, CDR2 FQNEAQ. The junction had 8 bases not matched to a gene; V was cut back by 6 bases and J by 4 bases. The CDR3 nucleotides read TGTGCCAGCAGTCGAACAGGGGAGAGCACTGAAGCTTTCTTT. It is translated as CASSRTGESTEAFF. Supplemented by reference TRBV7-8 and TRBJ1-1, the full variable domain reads GAGVSQSPRYKVAKRGQDVALRCDPISGHVSLFWYQQALGQGPEFLTYFQNEAQLDKSGLPSDRFFAERPEGSVSTLKIQRTQQEDSAVYLCASSRTGESTEAFFGQGTRLTVV.